This passage covers 30 T cell receptor beta chains from one sample sequenced in a study of spatial heterogeneity in lung cancer. TCRdb re-analysed the 5' RACE reads in MiXCR, keeping a single row per CDR3 protein. Of 75,000 or so distinct CDR3 sequences in the sample, about 8% were seen once. The time point was: sample taken at primary tumor resection. This material consisted of PBMCs, taken at surgery. These receptors all stem from a male donor with early-stage non-small cell lung cancer.

The gene calls are TRBV3-1 and TRBJ2-6; D is unclear. The CDR3 runs 14 residues. Germline loops: CDR1 LGHDT, CDR2 YNNKEL (reference sequence). Deletions cut 3 bases from V and 2 bases from J, with 5 bases between. For the CDR3, the DNA is TGTGCCAGCAGCCACAGGACTGGGGCCAACGTCCTGACTTTC. It encodes CASSHRTGANVLTF.

This clonotype showed up many times. The rearrangement joins TRBV24-1 to TRBJ2-5; D is possibly TRBD1 (5 bases). This CDR3 has 14 amino acids. The V end lost 4 bases, the J end lost 3 bases, and 11 bases lay between the germline ends. The germline V gene has CDR1 KGHDR and CDR2 SFDVKD. The CDR3: CATSERQKEETQYF. The CDR3 DNA follows: TGTGCCACCAGTGAGCGACAGAAAGAAGAGACCCAGTACTTC.

This clonotype was picked up a small number of times. The chain links TRBV5-1 to TRBJ1-1; a possible D gene is TRBD1 (6 bases). Between the trimmed V and J ends, which lost 3 bases and 4 bases, there was a span of 16 bases. Germline lookup yields CDR1 SGHRS and CDR2 YFSETQ. The CDR3 extends over 15 amino acids. Here the CDR3 reads CASSYARGDATEAFF. For the CDR3, the DNA is TGCGCCAGCAGCTATGCAAGGGGGGATGCCACTGAAGCTTTCTTT.

This clonotype was recorded many times. V gene TRBV29-1 combines with J gene TRBJ2-1; the D gene could be TRBD1 or TRBD2 (5 bases each). Germline V gene data show CDR1 as SQVTM and CDR2 as ANQGSEA. The germline V and J ends were trimmed by 6 bases and 6 bases, with 21 bases remaining between them. The CDR3 has 15 amino acids. The CDR3 here is CSVGSSFGTSNEQFF. CDR3 nucleotides: TGCAGCGTGGGGAGCTCGTTCGGGACGAGCAATGAGCAGTTCTTC.

The chain employs TRBV11-2 and TRBJ2-6, with D possibly matching TRBD2 (5 bases). In germline, CDR1 is SGHAT, CDR2 FQNNGV. The length of the CDR3 is 17 residues. V was clipped by 2 bases and J by 1 base, with 12 bases between them. CDR3 nucleotides: TGTGCCAGCAGCTTAACGGGAAAGCGTTCTGGGGCCAACGTCCTGACTTTC. It codes for CASSLTGKRSGANVLTF.

The V gene is TRBV5-1, the J gene TRBJ2-1; TRBD2 matches at 12 bases. CDR1 and CDR2 (germline): SGHRS, YFSETQ. With 0 bases clipped from V and 7 bases from J, the junction kept 2 bases outside the gene matches. The length of the CDR3 is 15 residues. In DNA, the CDR3 is TGCGCCAGCAGCTTGGGACTAGCGGGGGTGAATGAGCAGTTCTTC. This codes for CASSLGLAGVNEQFF.

In DNA, the CDR3 is TGTGCCAGCAGTTCGACACGGGGGAATTCACCCCTCCACTTT. Encoded protein: CASSSTRGNSPLHF. This rearrangement joins TRBV6-5 to TRBJ1-6; D perhaps matches TRBD1 (5 bases). The germline gives CDR1 MNHEY, CDR2 SVGAGI. The CDR3 totals 14 residues. Trimming cost V 4 bases and J 7 bases, with 11 bases left between them.

This rearrangement joins TRBV19 to TRBJ2-1, with TRBD2 matching over 8 bases. This CDR3 comprises 15 residues. V lost 3 bases, J lost 5 bases, and 6 bases stayed unmatched. Germline V gene data show CDR1 as LNHDA and CDR2 as SQIVND (reference sequence). DNA for the CDR3: TGTGCCAGTAGTATTTCAGCGGGGGCTAACAATGAGCAGTTCTTC. Protein: CASSISAGANNEQFF. Drawing the rest from reference TRBV19 and TRBJ2-1, the complete variable domain is DGGITQSPKYLFRKEGQNVTLSCEQNLNHDAMYWYRQDPGQGLRLIYYSQIVNDFQKGDIAEGYSVSREKKESFPLTVTSAQKNPTAFYLCASSISAGANNEQFFGPGTRLTVL.

The table lists this clonotype with many counts. The chain carries TRBV12-3 or TRBV12-4 and TRBJ2-7, with 9 nucleotides matching TRBD1. CDR3 length: 18 amino acids. The V and J ends lost 6 bases and 0 bases, in that order; junction bases with no gene match: 15. The CDR3 nucleotides read TGTGCCAGCAGCCGTGGACAGGGGCGACTCTCATACTCCTACGAGCAGTACTTC. Amino acids: CASSRGQGRLSYSYEQYF.

This clonotype was found many times. This CDR3 reads CASRDRVYGQPQHF. The CDR3 DNA sequence: TGTGCCAGCCGAGACAGGGTGTACGGTCAGCCCCAGCATTTT. This chain joins TRBV10-3 and TRBJ1-5, with 7 bases lining up with TRBD1. Per germline, CDR1 ENHRY and CDR2 SYGVKD. The CDR3 has 14 amino acids. After removal of 10 bases from V and 6 bases from J, the junction contained 12 bases not matched to a gene.

This clonotype was recorded at least ten times. The chain has TRBV20-1 and TRBJ1-1; D unclear. The CDR3 has 12 amino acids. V shed 3 bases and J shed 4 bases, with 9 bases lying between them. Germline CDR1 and CDR2: DFQATT and SNEGSKA (reference sequence). The CDR3 coding sequence is TGCAGTGCTAGTCAGTATGGCACTGAAGCTTTCTTT. Protein: CSASQYGTEAFF.

This clonotype was recorded at least ten times. V usage is TRBV15 and J usage is TRBJ2-5, with D maybe TRBD2 (5 bases). The CDR3 consists of 13 residues. Germline V gene lookup returns CDR1 LNHNV and CDR2 YYDKDF (reference sequence). Between the trimmed V and J ends, which lost 0 bases and 14 bases, there was a span of 16 bases. CDR3 residues: CATSRDAADGEYF. CDR3 nucleotide sequence: TGTGCCACCAGCAGAGATGCTGCGGACGGGGAATACTTC.

Only a few counts were recorded for this clonotype. The V and J genes are TRBV5-1 and TRBJ1-5; TRBD1 might be the D (5 bases). The ends were cut back, 0 bases at V and 8 bases at J, with 12 bases in the middle. Germline assignment: CDR1 SGHRS and CDR2 YFSETQ. The CDR3 extends over 14 amino acids. The CDR3: CASSLAGAKEPQHF. The CDR3 region has the DNA TGCGCCAGCAGCTTGGCCGGGGCCAAAGAGCCCCAGCATTTT.

Many counts were recorded for this clonotype. This chain uses TRBV28 with TRBJ2-3, with 8 bases fitting TRBD2. Germline values: CDR1 MDHEN, CDR2 SYDVKM. The CDR3 extends over 14 amino acids. V dropped 6 bases and J dropped 2; count of bases not matched to a gene: 4. CDR3 region: CASRAAGDTDTQYF. The CDR3 DNA reads TGTGCCAGCAGGGCAGCGGGAGACACAGATACGCAGTATTTT.

This clonotype was recorded at least ten times. The chain combines TRBV2 with TRBJ2-3; D remains unclear. Germline assignment: CDR1 SNHLY and CDR2 FYNNEI. The CDR3 has 14 amino acids. V gave up 11 bases and J gave up 0 bases, with 15 bases separating them. In DNA, the CDR3 is TGTGCCGTCCCCGACCTATCTAGCACAGATACGCAGTATTTT. Its translation: CAVPDLSSTDTQYF.

In its sample, this clonotype was seen many times. The V and J genes are TRBV5-1 and TRBJ2-3, with 7 positions matching TRBD2. CDR3 size: 14 residues. Germline V CDR1 and CDR2: SGHRS, YFSETQ. The J segment lost 3 bases and the V segment lost 6 bases, leaving 7 bases of the junction unmatched. The CDR3 sequence is CASTAGEATDTQYF. The CDR3 nucleotides are TGCGCCAGCACCGCGGGAGAGGCAACAGATACGCAGTATTTT. Based on the CDR3 plus reference TRBV5-1 and TRBJ2-3, the full variable domain is KAGVTQTPRYLIKTRGQQVTLSCSPISGHRSVSWYQQTPGQGLQFLFEYFSETQRNKGNFPGRFSGRQFSNSRSEMNVSTLELGDSALYLCASTAGEATDTQYFGPGTRLTVL.

Note on this clonotype: Germline and junction disagree at one end, which may indicate a read error. V usage is TRBV3-1 and J usage is TRBJ2-7; D gene uncertain. This CDR3 is built from 14 residues. The germline V gene has CDR1 LGHDT and CDR2 YNNKEL (reference sequence). The CDR3 DNA sequence: TGTGCCAGCAGCCAAGGAGTGGTGGGTGCAGCGATATCTTTC. Translated, it gives CASSQGVVGAAISF.

V and J are TRBV20-1 and TRBJ2-3; TRBD2 matches at 7 bases. The J segment lost 4 bases and the V segment lost 6 bases, leaving 7 bases of the junction unmatched. The CDR3 covers 13 residues. Germline V gives CDR1 DFQATT, CDR2 SNEGSKA (reference sequence). The CDR3 coding sequence is TGCAGTGCCGAGGGGACTAAGGCAGATACGCAGTATTTT. As protein: CSAEGTKADTQYF.

This clonotype showed up many times. The chain is built from TRBV29-1 and TRBJ1-6; a possible D gene is TRBD1 (5 bases). The CDR3 is made up of 13 amino acids. V was shortened by 6 bases and J by 6 bases, with 12 bases between the two germline ends. CDR1 is SQVTM, CDR2 ANQGSEA, per germline. The CDR3: CSVADSVNSPLHF. The CDR3 nucleotides read TGCAGCGTGGCCGACAGTGTTAATTCACCCCTCCACTTT.

The chain's CDR3 is CASSRDPFQNTEAFF. CDR3 bases: TGTGCCAGCAGCCGAGACCCCTTCCAAAACACTGAAGCTTTCTTT. V gene TRBV7-8 combines with J gene TRBJ1-1, with D uncertain. V dropped 5 bases and J dropped 2 bases, with 15 bases sitting between them. CDR1 and CDR2 from the germline V gene are SGHVS and FQNEAQ. The CDR3 length is 15 residues.

This clonotype was observed many times. The chain links TRBV10-3 to TRBJ1-5; no clear D. The CDR3 contains 18 residues. Deletions cut 0 bases from V and 0 bases from J, with 15 bases between. CDR1 and CDR2 (germline): ENHRY, SYGVKD. The CDR3 protein is CAISESILGGISNQPQHF. DNA for the CDR3: TGTGCCATCAGTGAGTCTATTTTAGGCGGTATTAGCAATCAGCCCCAGCATTTT.

As concerns this clonotype: A junction end diverges from the germline sequence, so it may reflect a read error. The chain carries TRBV19 and TRBJ2-7; a possible D gene is TRBD1 (6 bases). The CDR3 spans 14 residues. Germline CDR1 reads LNHDA; CDR2 reads SQIVND (reference sequence). The CDR3 DNA is TGTGCCCGTAGTATTAGGGGGTTTCCGTACGAGCAGTACTTC. Translation gives CARSIRGFPYEQYF.

The rearrangement uses TRBV18 and TRBJ2-3; D call uncertain. The CDR3 is 14 amino acids. Germline CDR1 is KGHSH and CDR2 is LQKENI. The V gene lost 2 bases and the J gene lost 2 bases, with 8 bases spanning the gap. The CDR3 DNA reads TGTGCCAGCTCACCAGAACAGCTCACAGATACGCAGTATTTT. Translation: CASSPEQLTDTQYF.

The CDR3 DNA reads TGTGCCAGCAGCTTATCGGGGGCCGGCGGCACTGAAGCTTTCTTT. Amino acid sequence: CASSLSGAGGTEAFF. V usage is TRBV7-3 and J usage is TRBJ1-1; TRBD1 might be the D (6 bases). CDR3 length equals 15 residues. From germline, CDR1 is SGHTA and CDR2 FQGTGA. Deletions cut 2 bases from V and 4 bases from J, with 14 bases between.

This clonotype was detected ten times or more. The CDR3 region has the DNA TGCAGCGTATCGCTCAGCACAGATACGCAGTATTTT. Protein product: CSVSLSTDTQYF. V usage is TRBV29-1 and J usage is TRBJ2-3; no firm D call. The CDR3 extends over 12 amino acids. Germline V gene data show CDR1 as SQVTM and CDR2 as ANQGSEA. V lost 6 bases, J lost 0 bases, and 7 bases lay in between.

The chain is built from TRBV5-6 and TRBJ2-1, with D possibly being TRBD1 (6 bases). The CDR3 is 13 residues long. Germline-derived CDR1 and CDR2 are SGHDT and YYEEEE. The V end was cut by 7 bases, the J end by 8 bases, with 16 bases between. CDR3 bases: TGTGCCAGCCGGGTCCAGGGGCCCGATGAGCAGTTCTTC. It yields the protein CASRVQGPDEQFF.

This clonotype was observed many times. The chain uses TRBV6-6 and TRBJ2-5; TRBD2 agrees at 10 bases. V was clipped by 6 bases and J by 4 bases; unmatched bases: 11. Looked up from germline, CDR1 is MNHNY and CDR2 is SVGAGI (reference sequence). The CDR3 runs to 16 residues. CDR3 sequence (DNA): TGTGCCAGCAGCACCGGGACTAGCGTCCGAGGAGAGACCCAGTACTTC. This codes for CASSTGTSVRGETQYF.

This clonotype appeared a few times. This rearrangement joins TRBV20-1 to TRBJ2-7; D gene ambiguous. V was cut by 2 bases and J by 2 bases, with 10 bases left in between. The CDR3 runs to 13 residues. Germline assignment: CDR1 DFQATT and CDR2 SNEGSKA (reference sequence). The CDR3, as DNA: TGCAGTGCTAGAAAGGCGCCTGCCTACGAGCAGTACTTC. Translation: CSARKAPAYEQYF.

This clonotype was counted ten times or more. The CDR3 nucleotides are TGTGCCAGCAGCCCCCGGTCCCGGGGAAGAACTGAAGCTTTCTTT. Its translation is CASSPRSRGRTEAFF. V is TRBV7-9 and J is TRBJ1-1; D gene uncertain. V was trimmed by 5 bases and J by 5 bases, leaving 18 bases between them. The V gene's germline CDR1 is SEHNR and CDR2 FQNEAQ (reference sequence). CDR3 length: 15 amino acids.

At least ten counts were recorded for this clonotype. DNA for the CDR3: TGTGCCACCATGGGGGCAGGCAGCTACGAGCAGTACTTC. Residues: CATMGAGSYEQYF. The gene calls are TRBV10-3 and TRBJ2-7, with a weak D call TRBD1 (6 bases). With 10 bases removed from V and 3 bases from J, the gap between germline ends came to 16 bases. CDR1 is ENHRY and CDR2 is SYGVKD in the germline V gene. This CDR3 region has 13 residues.